The 20 T cell receptor beta chains presented below share a single source sample, sequenced in a study of T cell responses to AZD1222 COVID-19 vaccine. TCRdb's copy holds only in-frame clones and misses some; the assay was immunoSEQ multiplex PCR. The repertoire holds approximately 68,000 clones, with around 90% as singletons. Material: peripheral blood, obtained 28 days after the second dose of the MenACWY control vaccine. Source of these receptors: an adult who received the MenACWY meningococcal vaccine as a control.

This chain joins TRBV10-2 and TRBJ2-7; TRBD2 agrees at 11 bases. CDR3 length: 14 amino acids. The V and J ends lost 10 bases and 2 bases, in that order; junction bases with no gene match: 7. Per the germline V gene, CDR1 is WSHSY and CDR2 is SAAADI. The CDR3 here is CATTLAGGAYEQYF. The CDR3 DNA follows: TGCGCCACTACCCTAGCGGGAGGCGCCTACGAGCAGTACTTC.

CDR3: CASSVGGPSYNEQFF. DNA of the CDR3: TGTGCCAGCAGTGTTGGGGGACCCTCCTACAATGAGCAGTTCTTC. V usage is TRBV2 and J usage is TRBJ2-1; perhaps D is TRBD1 or TRBD2 (5 bases each). Deletions cut 4 bases from V and 0 bases from J, with 10 bases between. Looked up from germline, CDR1 is SNHLY and CDR2 is FYNNEI. This CDR3 has 15 residues.

The chain joins TRBV6-2 or TRBV6-3 to TRBJ1-5, with D possibly being TRBD1 (6 bases). V was pared by 6 bases and J by 7 bases, with 13 bases between. The length of the CDR3 is 13 residues. CDR1 and CDR2 from the germline V gene are MNHEY and SVGEGT. In nucleotides, the CDR3 is TGTGCCAGCAGCGTACAGGGATGGCAGCCCCAGCATTTT. Its protein product is CASSVQGWQPQHF.

The chain couples TRBV27 to TRBJ2-6; D not resolved. The CDR3 has 14 residues. The V gene lost 8 bases and the J gene lost 0 bases, with 8 bases spanning the gap. Germline values: CDR1 MNHEY, CDR2 SMNVEV (reference sequence). Here the CDR3 DNA reads TGTGCCAGCGGGCAAAACTCTGGGGCCAACGTCCTGACTTTC. It specifies CASGQNSGANVLTF.

The CDR3 region is CASSLGQGFGYTF. DNA of the CDR3: TGTGCCAGCAGTCTCGGACAGGGGTTTGGCTACACCTTC. This chain connects TRBV28 to TRBJ1-2; TRBD1 aligns across 9 bases. Trimming cost V 5 bases and J 7 bases; bases outside gene matches: 5. From germline, CDR1 is MDHEN and CDR2 SYDVKM. The CDR3 is made up of 13 amino acids.

The chain is built from TRBV2 and TRBJ1-2; D gene ambiguous. The V and J ends lost 4 bases and 9 bases respectively, with 12 bases between them. The germline CDR1 and CDR2 sequences are SNHLY and FYNNEI. The CDR3 consists of 12 residues. This CDR3 is CASSVRQASYTF. CDR3 nucleotides: TGTGCCAGCAGTGTTCGGCAGGCAAGCTACACCTTC.

The V gene is TRBV10-3, the J gene TRBJ1-5; D is possibly TRBD1 (5 bases). Germline V lookup: CDR1 ENHRY, CDR2 SYGVKD. The CDR3 totals 16 residues. V was pared by 4 bases and J by 2 bases, with 15 bases between. The CDR3 coding sequence is TGTGCCATCAGTGCCCAGGGACCGGGCGGCAATCAGCCCCAGCATTTT. Translated, it gives CAISAQGPGGNQPQHF.

The rearrangement joins TRBV12-5 to TRBJ2-3, with D unclear. CDR1 and CDR2 (germline): LGHNT, FRNRAP. The ends were cut back, 6 bases at V and 2 bases at J, with 9 bases in the middle. The CDR3 runs 13 residues. CDR3 amino acids: CASGPGSTDTQYF. In DNA, the CDR3 is TGTGCTAGTGGCCCCGGGTCCACAGATACGCAGTATTTT. The full variable domain, in which reference TRBV12-5 and TRBJ2-3 provide the parts outside the CDR3, is DARVTQTPRHKVTEMGQEVTMRCQPILGHNTVFWYRQTMMQGLELLAYFRNRAPLDDSGMPKDRFSAEMPDATLATLKIQPSEPRDSAVYFCASGPGSTDTQYFGPGTRLTVL.

The chain is built from TRBV28 and TRBJ1-3; D is possibly TRBD1 (6 bases). CDR1 and CDR2 from the germline V gene are MDHEN and SYDVKM. Trimming shortened V by 1 base and J by 0 bases, and 13 bases separated the two germline ends. This CDR3 spans 17 amino acids. Written as DNA, the CDR3 is TGTGCCAGCAGTTTATTCGGGTGGACAGACTCTGGAAACACCATATATTTT. This translates into CASSLFGWTDSGNTIYF.

The chain carries TRBV19 and TRBJ1-5; the D gene is possibly TRBD1 (6 bases). The V end lost 4 bases, the J end lost 4 bases, and 8 bases lay between the germline ends. This CDR3 is 13 amino acids long. Germline V gene lookup returns CDR1 LNHDA and CDR2 SQIVND (reference sequence). The CDR3 DNA sequence: TGTGCCAGTAGTAACAGGGTTAATCAGCCCCAGCATTTT. The encoded protein is CASSNRVNQPQHF.

The chain links TRBV27 to TRBJ1-2; maybe TRBD1 (5 bases). Trimming took off 4 bases at V and 2 bases at J, with 14 bases between the two ends. Germline V gives CDR1 MNHEY, CDR2 SMNVEV (reference sequence). The CDR3 loop spans 15 amino acids. The CDR3 sequence is CASSSAGAGNYGYTF. In DNA, the CDR3 is TGTGCCAGCAGTTCCGCCGGGGCAGGGAACTATGGCTACACCTTC.

This chain joins TRBV11-2 and TRBJ2-3; TRBD2 aligns across 8 bases. V was clipped by 2 bases and J by 4 bases; unmatched bases: 5. CDR1 is SGHAT and CDR2 is FQNNGV in the germline V gene. This CDR3 is built from 15 residues. The CDR3 coding sequence is TGTGCCAGCAGCTTATTTTCGGGGGGGGCAGATACGCAGTATTTT. It is translated as CASSLFSGGADTQYF.

This chain connects TRBV6-5 to TRBJ1-2; 7 nucleotides align to TRBD1. Germline V lookup: CDR1 MNHEY, CDR2 SVGAGI. This CDR3 comprises 13 residues. Trimming cost V 6 bases and J 2 bases; bases outside gene matches: 3. The DNA for the CDR3 is TGTGCCAGCAGCAAGGACAGGAACTATGGCTACACCTTC. It specifies CASSKDRNYGYTF.

The CDR3 sequence: CASSSLAGARETQYF. In DNA, the CDR3 is TGTGCCAGCAGCTCACTGGCAGGGGCTCGAGAGACCCAGTACTTC. This rearrangement joins TRBV5-8 to TRBJ2-5; weak D call: TRBD1 (6 bases). The CDR3 has 15 amino acids. The ends were cut back, 3 bases at V and 4 bases at J, with 16 bases in the middle. Germline V lookup: CDR1 SGHTS, CDR2 YDEGEE.

This clone is a singleton in its sample. The rearrangement uses TRBV27 and TRBJ2-7, with 8 bases lining up with TRBD2. The CDR3 extends over 15 amino acids. In germline, CDR1 is MNHEY, CDR2 SMNVEV (reference sequence). Germline trimming cut 4 bases from V and 9 bases from J; bases unmatched to any gene: 14. As DNA, the CDR3 is TGTGCCAGCAGTTCACCAGCGGGAGCCCCCTGGGGGCAGTACTTC. The encoded protein is CASSSPAGAPWGQYF.

The V and J genes are TRBV7-3 and TRBJ1-6; a possible D gene is TRBD1 (5 bases). The CDR3 contains 16 residues. V was clipped by 2 bases and J by 8 bases, with 16 bases between them. Germline CDR1 and CDR2: SGHTA and FQGTGA. The CDR3 sequence is CASSLEGNGGYSPLHF. In DNA, the CDR3 is TGTGCCAGCAGCTTAGAGGGGAATGGGGGATATTCACCCCTCCACTTT.

The CDR3 region is CASSLVYDGEAFF. DNA for the CDR3: TGCGCCAGCAGCTTGGTGTACGATGGCGAAGCTTTCTTT. This chain joins TRBV5-1 and TRBJ1-1; D is uncertain. Between the trimmed V and J ends, which lost 0 bases and 8 bases, there was a span of 11 bases. The CDR3 contains 13 residues. Germline CDR1 is SGHRS and CDR2 is YFSETQ. Full variable domain (missing parts from reference TRBV5-1 and TRBJ1-1): KAGVTQTPRYLIKTRGQQVTLSCSPISGHRSVSWYQQTPGQGLQFLFEYFSETQRNKGNFPGRFSGRQFSNSRSEMNVSTLELGDSALYLCASSLVYDGEAFFGQGTRLTVV.

The chain is built from TRBV7-2 and TRBJ2-7, with 10 positions matching TRBD1. CDR1 and CDR2 from the germline V gene are SGHTA and FQGNSA. The CDR3 is made up of 14 amino acids. Unmatched junction bases numbered 9, after V lost 5 bases and J lost 8 bases. CDR3 loop: CASSQSWTGGKQYF. Here the CDR3 DNA reads TGTGCCAGCAGCCAGTCCTGGACAGGGGGAAAGCAGTACTTC.

The chain links TRBV10-3 to TRBJ1-1; no definite D call. V was shortened by 6 bases and J by 6 bases, with 14 bases between the two germline ends. Per the germline V gene, CDR1 is ENHRY and CDR2 is SYGVKD. The CDR3 is 13 residues long. The CDR3 DNA reads as TGTGCCATCAGCGCCGTAGCGTCAGCTGAAGCTTTCTTT. Its translation: CAISAVASAEAFF.

This chain uses TRBV12-3 or TRBV12-4 with TRBJ2-7, with D unclear. Trimming cost V 3 bases and J 2 bases, with 8 bases left between them. CDR3 size: 13 residues. The CDR3 spells CASSLRAPYEQYF. CDR3 in DNA: TGTGCCAGCAGTTTGCGAGCTCCCTACGAGCAGTACTTC.